These 5 T cell receptor beta chains originate from one sample sequenced in a study of blood T cell repertoires in COVID-19. Generated by immunoSEQ multiplex PCR, the TCRdb table keeps only in-frame clones and is missing some. The sample contains fewer than 350,000 clones, 70% to 90% of which appear only once. Sequencing was done on a sample of PBMCs or T cells enriched from blood (not recorded which). The receptors come from a woman aged 40 to 49 who had recovered from COVID-19.

This clone has a handful of counts. In DNA form, the CDR3 reads TGCGCCAGCAGCCAAGACCACTACCCAGAGTACGAGCAGTACTTC. It specifies CASSQDHYPEYEQYF. This sequence joins TRBV4-1 and TRBJ2-7; D remains ambiguous. The CDR3 runs to 15 residues. The V gene's germline CDR1 is MGHRA and CDR2 YSYEKL. Trimming shortened V by 0 bases and J by 4 bases, and 13 bases separated the two germline ends.

The J gene is TRBJ2-1, the V gene TRBV28; D not certain. CDR1 is MDHEN, CDR2 SYDVKM, per germline. Trimming stripped 5 bases from V and 7 bases from J, with 9 bases between. The CDR3 sequence is 12 residues long. The CDR3 sequence is CASSLLRNEQFF. The CDR3 coding sequence is TGTGCCAGCAGTCTCCTTAGAAATGAGCAGTTCTTC.

This clone was recorded a few times. V usage is TRBV6-1 and J usage is TRBJ1-4; TRBD1 aligns across 7 bases. CDR3 length: 13 residues. In germline, CDR1 is MNHNS, CDR2 SASEGT. Trimming at V came to 1 base and at J to 11 bases, leaving 4 bases not matched to a gene. The CDR3 loop reads CASSEEQGSKLFF. DNA for the CDR3: TGTGCCAGCAGTGAAGAACAGGGGAGTAAACTGTTTTTT.

The J gene is TRBJ2-1, the V gene TRBV7-2; 10 nucleotides line up with TRBD2. Trimming at V came to 0 bases and at J to 6 bases, leaving 5 bases not matched to a gene. CDR3 length: 16 residues. Per germline, CDR1 SGHTA and CDR2 FQGNSA. CDR3 DNA: TGTGCCAGCAGCTTAGCGTCCTGGACTAGCGGCAATGAGCAGTTCTTC. Protein product: CASSLASWTSGNEQFF.

V gene TRBV4-2 combines with J gene TRBJ2-2, with a tentative D call TRBD2 (5 bases). The germline V and J ends were trimmed by 3 bases and 3 bases, with 17 bases remaining between them. Germline values: CDR1 LGHNA, CDR2 YNFKEQ. The CDR3 spans 17 residues. The CDR3 DNA follows: TGTGCCAGCAGCCACCCACCCCTTATGGGAGACACCGGGGAGCTGTTTTTT. Translation: CASSHPPLMGDTGELFF.